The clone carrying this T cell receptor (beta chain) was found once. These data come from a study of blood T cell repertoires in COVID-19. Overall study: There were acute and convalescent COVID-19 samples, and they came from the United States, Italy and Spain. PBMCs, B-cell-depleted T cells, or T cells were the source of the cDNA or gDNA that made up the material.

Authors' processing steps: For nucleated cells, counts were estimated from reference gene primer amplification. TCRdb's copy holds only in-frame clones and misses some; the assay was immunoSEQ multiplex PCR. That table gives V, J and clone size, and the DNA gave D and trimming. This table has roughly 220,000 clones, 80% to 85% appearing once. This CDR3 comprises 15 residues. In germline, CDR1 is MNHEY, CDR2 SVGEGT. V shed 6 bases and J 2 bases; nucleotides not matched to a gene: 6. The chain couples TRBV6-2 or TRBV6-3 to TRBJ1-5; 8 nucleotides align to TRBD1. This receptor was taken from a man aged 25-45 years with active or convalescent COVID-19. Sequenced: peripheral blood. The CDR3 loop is CASSGGQARNQPQHF. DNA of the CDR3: TGTGCCAGCAGCGGGGGACAGGCCCGCAATCAGCCCCAGCATTTT.